A single T cell receptor beta chain is shown here with its context. Its antigen is still unknown. No base quality information exists; no much larger clone differs at one position. The data were taken from a study of Graves' ophthalmopathy and Graves' hyperthyroidism (dated by TCRdb to the late 2010s). For the study in its entirety: Peripheral blood was collected at initial diagnosis, before any treatment. TCR beta repertoire signatures were used to distinguish Graves' ophthalmopathy from Graves' hyperthyroidism and to predict progression to ophthalmopathy. In total, 135 blood samples were TCR-sequenced: fewer than 50 ophthalmopathy, over 70 hyperthyroidism and about 17 hyperthyroidism-to-ophthalmopathy patients. To explore V-J signatures that separate ophthalmopathy from hyperthyroidism, a discovery set of 100 patients was enrolled, consisting of about 41 with ophthalmopathy and around 57 with stable hyperthyroidism. An independent validation cohort was composed of 18 hyperthyroidism patients and 17 patients who later progressed from hyperthyroidism to ophthalmopathy. In roughly 6 hyperthyroidism patients, the T-cell repertoires found in thyroid tissue were compared with those found in blood. After sampling, hyperthyroidism patients received methimazole starting at 30 mg daily, and ophthalmopathy patients received high-dose intravenous methylprednisolone. The 90 to 100 discovery patients were randomly split 7:3 into training and test sets. Broader findings and caveats from the paper: Sample size was not predetermined statistically, and investigators were not blinded to group allocation. The 13-signature model separated ophthalmopathy from stable hyperthyroidism with approximately 85% sensitivity and roughly 84% specificity in cross-validation, and 80%/75% in the test set. In validation, the model predicted ophthalmopathy progression with less than 71% sensitivity and 72.22% specificity; some 13 predicted patients were CT-confirmed with GO in a median of around 6 months. Most expanded thyroid clonotypes with frequency above 0.001 were also detected in blood, suggesting blood repertoires may reflect the thyroid immune response.

Stable hyperthyroidism was defined as no progression to ophthalmopathy within 18 months of follow-up. Patients with hyperthyroidism were aged 18 to 65 years, had been newly diagnosed, and had a disease duration of less than 2 months. Patients were excluded if they had other autoimmune diseases, uncontrolled infections, pregnancy or lactation. Diagnosis was based on clinical symptoms, serum thyroxine, TRAb, thyroid ultrasound and orbital computed tomography. PBMCs were isolated from more than 8 ml of fresh peripheral blood by Ficoll-Paque density gradient centrifugation. Total RNA was extracted using Trizol reagent, and RNA quality was checked on an Agilent 2100 Bioanalyzer. The germline V gene sets CDR1 to SNHLY and CDR2 to FYNNEI. Trimming at the junction amounts to 1 base on V and 9 bases on J, and the germline ends lie 9 bases apart. The CDR3 runs 12 residues from the cysteine to the phenylalanine. Solely the CDR3 DNA is kept, with 36 bases framed from the first base.

For repertoire sequencing, TCR beta CDR3 regions were amplified from RNA transcripts. HTBI primers and the Qiagen OneStep RT-PCR kit were used in a first-round RT-PCR, which was followed by a second-round multiplex PCR, size selection and purification. Libraries were sequenced paired-end with 100 bp reads on an Illumina HiSeq2000. Processing in the source paper ran as follows. SOAPnuke was used to process the reads, removing any read that contained adapters or uncalled bases, had a mean Phred below 15, or lacked an exact match to the constant primer or identifier. COPE v1.2.5 was used to merge the high-quality paired reads. Clonotypes were defined as unique nucleotide sequences and were aligned to IMGT TRB V, D and J references using MiTCR v1.1. Analysis was restricted to V-J combinations with a frequency above 0.0001, which covered roughly 99% of repertoires. For each V-J combination, a TCR clonal expansion and chaos score was defined as the ratio of F50 clonal expansion to chaos observed in the TCRdist matrix. Welch's t-statistics and random forest were used to reduce features to approximately 13 V-J combinations, which were fed into a naive Bayes classifier. The Morisita-Horn index was used to measure how similar the thyroid and blood repertoires were. TCRdb reran the public reads through fastp at Q25 and MiXCR, keeping productive beta chains. For every CDR3 protein sequence, its rows merge into one entry that carries the most common genes and DNA. The V and J calls reflect TCRdb's pipeline rather than the authors' work. Here the sample has 600,000 to 650,000 distinct CDR3 sequences; 22% occur a single time. Approximately 6.5% of the sample goes to the ten largest clones.

This receptor was obtained from a woman under 30 with stable Graves' hyperthyroidism. Some clones in this sample may be carry-over from other donors' samples. Donor details come from another sample of the same person, matched by shared clones. Sample: peripheral blood. The V and J segments used are TRBV2 and TRBJ2-5; the D gene is perhaps TRBD2, from 6 matching bases. CDR3 reads: CASSEDGTSQYF. The nucleotides are TGTGCCAGCAGTGAAGATGGGACTTCCCAGTACTTC.